This T cell receptor (beta chain) emerged from a study of blood T cell repertoires in COVID-19. Turning to the study itself: PBMCs, B-cell-depleted T cells, or T cells were the source of the cDNA or gDNA that made up the material.

In germline, CDR1 is SGHNT, CDR2 YYREEE (reference sequence). Trimming took 2 bases from V and 8 from J; bases not matched to a gene: 7. The CDR3 is made up of 17 amino acids. Methods used by the authors: Estimates of nucleated cell counts were drawn from the amplification of reference gene primers. The repertoire was sequenced with immunoSEQ multiplex PCR; TCRdb's copy has only in-frame clones and lacks some. V, J and clone size reflect that table, while D and trimming were determined from the DNA. The data hold tens of thousands of clones, with about nine tenths observed a single time. What was sequenced was peripheral blood. V is TRBV5-4 and J is TRBJ2-1; 16 bases are shared with TRBD2. This receptor was taken from a woman in her fifties or sixties with active COVID-19. The CDR3 nucleotides are TGTGCCAGCAGCTTAAGGGGACTAGCGGGGGGGCCTCATGAGCAGTTCTTC. Protein sequence: CASSLRGLAGGPHEQFF.